This T cell receptor (beta chain) appears in the sequencing data of a study of OX40 agonist ivuxolimab in advanced cancers. Background on the study: The study enrolled dose-escalation patients with hepatocellular carcinoma, melanoma, renal cell or head and neck cancer. About 42% of patients had received prior checkpoint inhibitor therapy. Broader study findings: By week 6 at 0.1 to 3.0 mg/kg, blood CD4+ and CD8+ T cells had expanded clonally. CD8+ T cells averaged more expanded clones than CD4+.

Libraries were prepared by immunoSEQ multiplex PCR; TCRdb keeps only in-frame clonotypes and omits some of them. The sample contains tens of thousands of clones, 85% to 90% of which appear only once. This clone occurred a few times. As yet, its antigen is unknown. In germline, CDR1 is SGHVS, CDR2 FNYEAQ. Trimming cost V 0 bases and J 2 bases, with 13 bases left between them. This CDR3 spans 16 amino acids. Sample: CD4+ or CD8+ T cells sorted from blood, taken in a trial of the OX40 agonist ivuxolimab. The chain employs TRBV7-6 and TRBJ2-5; a weak D match, TRBD1 (7 bases). The TCR originated in an adult with an advanced solid tumor such as melanoma, head and neck, liver or kidney cancer. This CDR3 reads CASSLAAGGGQETQYF. CDR3 nucleotide sequence: TGTGCCAGCAGCTTAGCGGCAGGGGGAGGTCAAGAGACCCAGTACTTC.